Presented here are 20 T cell receptor beta chains from one specimen sequenced in a study of blood T cell repertoires in COVID-19. Measured with immunoSEQ multiplex PCR; TCRdb has only the in-frame clones, and not every one. The sample lists about 130,000 clones; approximately 88% were seen once. The material sequenced was peripheral blood. The origin of the receptors is a man between 50 and 59 years old with acute or convalescent COVID-19.

The chain couples TRBV10-3 to TRBJ2-1; D possibly corresponds to TRBD1 (6 bases). CDR3 length: 14 residues. The V end lost 6 bases, the J end lost 6 bases, and 15 bases lay between the germline ends. The V gene's germline CDR1 is ENHRY and CDR2 SYGVKD. This CDR3 is CAISQQGIANEQFF. For the CDR3, the DNA is TGTGCCATCAGCCAACAGGGTATTGCCAATGAGCAGTTCTTC.

The chain couples TRBV12-3 or TRBV12-4 to TRBJ1-2, with 10 bases matching TRBD1. CDR3 size: 13 residues. V shed 6 bases and J 5 bases; nucleotides not matched to a gene: 3. In nucleotides, the CDR3 is TGTGCCAGCAGGGGACAGGGGCGATATGGCTACACCTTC. Protein product: CASRGQGRYGYTF.

V gene TRBV3-1 (or the pseudogene TRBV3-2) combines with J gene TRBJ2-5; TRBD2 matches 12 bases. The germline gives CDR1 LGHDT, CDR2 YNNKEL (reference sequence). The CDR3 length is 15 residues. The ends lost 1 base at V and 5 bases at J; junction bases unmatched: 2. The CDR3 loop reads CASSQALAGGETQYF. The DNA of the CDR3 is TGTGCCAGCAGCCAAGCCCTAGCGGGAGGGGAGACCCAGTACTTC.

J is TRBJ1-1 and V is TRBV24-1, with D maybe TRBD1 (5 bases). The CDR3 totals 16 residues. The germline gives CDR1 KGHDR, CDR2 SFDVKD. Trimming shortened V by 2 bases and J by 2 bases, and 14 bases separated the two germline ends. The CDR3, as DNA: TGTGCCACCAGTGATTCAGGGTTGGCCGAAAACACTGAAGCTTTCTTT. It is translated as CATSDSGLAENTEAFF.

The J gene is TRBJ1-1, the V gene TRBV2; 7 nucleotides match TRBD1. Per germline, CDR1 SNHLY and CDR2 FYNNEI. J lost 5 bases, V lost 3 bases, and 9 bases had no gene match. CDR3 length equals 15 residues. The chain's CDR3 is CASSDVRGTSTEAFF. The DNA for the CDR3 is TGTGCCAGCAGTGACGTCAGGGGGACTTCGACTGAAGCTTTCTTT.

CDR3: CASSPGQGQNQPQHF. CDR3 DNA: TGTGCCAGCAGTCCCGGACAGGGTCAGAATCAGCCCCAGCATTTT. V and J are TRBV25-1 and TRBJ1-5, with 8 bases lining up with TRBD1. With 5 bases clipped from V and 4 bases from J, the junction kept 7 bases outside the gene matches. Per the germline V gene, CDR1 is MGHDK and CDR2 is SYGVNS. This CDR3 is 15 amino acids long.

The CDR3 here is CASRQTGSSYEQYF. The CDR3 bases are TGTGCCAGCAGACAGACAGGGAGCTCCTACGAGCAGTACTTC. V and J are TRBV6-6 and TRBJ2-7; 7 bases align to TRBD1. V trimming: 6 bases; J trimming: 0 bases; junction bases outside the gene matches: 5. The CDR3 sequence is 14 residues long. CDR1 is MNHNY and CDR2 is SVGAGI in the germline V gene (reference sequence).

J is TRBJ2-3 and V is TRBV28; D is perhaps TRBD1 (6 bases). Trimming removed 4 bases from V and 3 bases from J, with 11 bases in between. Per the germline V gene, CDR1 is MDHEN and CDR2 is SYDVKM. The CDR3 sequence is 14 residues long. CDR3 in DNA: TGTGCCAGCAGTTCACTACAGGGAACAGATACGCAGTATTTT. Translated, it gives CASSSLQGTDTQYF.

The chain carries TRBV7-2 and TRBJ2-5; D call uncertain. The length of the CDR3 is 13 residues. The germline V and J ends were trimmed by 6 bases and 1 base, with 9 bases remaining between them. The germline V gene encodes CDR1 SGHTA and CDR2 FQGNSA. The CDR3 loop is CASRTSGQETQYF. The CDR3 coding sequence is TGTGCCAGCAGGACCTCGGGCCAAGAGACCCAGTACTTC.

The rearrangement uses TRBV12-3 or TRBV12-4 and TRBJ1-2; possibly TRBD1 for D (5 bases). V lost 3 bases and J 8 bases, leaving 13 bases between the germline ends. The CDR3 runs to 13 residues. The CDR3 DNA is TGTGCCAGCAGTTTTGGGGCAACGCCAGGCTACACCTTC. Translation: CASSFGATPGYTF.

This rearrangement joins TRBV7-2 to TRBJ2-7; TRBD1 might be the D (6 bases). Germline CDR1 and CDR2: SGHTA and FQGNSA. Trimming removed 3 bases from V and 5 bases from J, with 11 bases in between. The CDR3 extends over 13 amino acids. For the CDR3, the DNA is TGTGCCAGCAGCTTTACAGGGACGGACGAGCAGTACTTC. Translation gives CASSFTGTDEQYF.

The V call is TRBV3-1 (or the pseudogene TRBV3-2), the J call TRBJ1-6, with D unclear. V shed 8 bases and J shed 8 bases, with 10 bases lying between them. The CDR3 spans 12 residues. The germline V gene has CDR1 LGHDT and CDR2 YNNKEL (reference sequence). The CDR3 spells CASRGWDSPLHF. DNA for the CDR3: TGTGCCAGCCGAGGCTGGGATTCACCCCTCCACTTT.

The gene calls are TRBV19 and TRBJ1-2; possible D gene TRBD1, 6 bases. Germline V gene data show CDR1 as LNHDA and CDR2 as SQIVND (reference sequence). V gave up 0 bases and J gave up 6 bases, with 14 bases separating them. This CDR3 has 15 amino acids. The CDR3 nucleotides read TGTGCCAGTAGTATAGATCTCGGGGGGCGAAATGGCTACACCTTC. It encodes CASSIDLGGRNGYTF.

V usage is TRBV14 and J usage is TRBJ1-3, with D uncertain. The CDR3 is made up of 12 amino acids. V gave up 2 bases and J gave up 3 bases, with 2 bases separating them. The germline CDR1 and CDR2 sequences are SGHDN and FVKESK. The CDR3 bases are TGTGCCAGCAGCCAACTTGGAAACACCATATATTTT. Amino acids: CASSQLGNTIYF.

The chain joins TRBV5-4 to TRBJ1-2; D is uncertain. Germline V gene sequence: CDR1 SGHNT, CDR2 YYREEE (reference sequence). The V end was cut by 4 bases, the J end by 3 bases, with 10 bases between. The CDR3 covers 13 residues. The chain's CDR3 is CASSPTTDYGYTF. The CDR3 region has the DNA TGTGCCAGCAGCCCGACCACAGACTATGGCTACACCTTC.

The V and J genes are TRBV2 and TRBJ2-1, with 7 bases identical to TRBD2. Germline V gene data show CDR1 as SNHLY and CDR2 as FYNNEI. The CDR3 covers 15 residues. The V and J ends lost 3 bases and 5 bases, in that order; junction bases with no gene match: 7. DNA for the CDR3: TGTGCCAGCAGTGATGGGAAGCGGGGAAACAATGAGCAGTTCTTC. Translating gives CASSDGKRGNNEQFF.

V is TRBV19 and J is TRBJ1-1; D is possibly TRBD1 (6 bases). Germline lookup yields CDR1 LNHDA and CDR2 SQIVND (reference sequence). Trimming took off 5 bases at V and 0 bases at J, with 7 bases between the two ends. CDR3 length: 13 amino acids. The CDR3 DNA reads TGTGCCAGTAGTTACAGGGTGAACACTGAAGCTTTCTTT. Amino acids: CASSYRVNTEAFF.

This chain links TRBV15 with TRBJ1-2; 7 bases are shared with TRBD1. Per germline, CDR1 LNHNV and CDR2 YYDKDF (reference sequence). This CDR3 region has 15 residues. The ends lost 0 bases at V and 5 bases at J; junction bases unmatched: 6. CDR3 in amino acids: CATSRDKGARYGYTF. In DNA form, the CDR3 reads TGTGCCACCAGCAGAGATAAGGGGGCGCGGTATGGCTACACCTTC.

The chain couples TRBV5-1 to TRBJ1-1, with 7 bases lining up with TRBD1. V was pared by 4 bases and J by 1 base, with 10 bases of the junction left unmatched. Germline V gene data show CDR1 as SGHRS and CDR2 as YFSETQ. The CDR3 is made up of 16 amino acids. The CDR3 region is CASSPLTGQPNTEAFF. The CDR3 region has the DNA TGCGCCAGCAGCCCCCTGACGGGACAGCCGAACACTGAAGCTTTCTTT.

In regard to this clone: At one of its ends the junction is not consistent with the germline gene, which may arise from a read error. The V gene is TRBV7-7, the J gene TRBJ1-3; D unclear. Germline V gene lookup returns CDR1 SSHAT and CDR2 FNYEAQ (reference sequence). This CDR3 contains 16 residues. The CDR3 is CASSPRAPGSGNTIYF. The CDR3 coding sequence is TGTGCTAGCAGCCCCCGGGCCCCGGGGTCCGGAAACACCATATATTTT.